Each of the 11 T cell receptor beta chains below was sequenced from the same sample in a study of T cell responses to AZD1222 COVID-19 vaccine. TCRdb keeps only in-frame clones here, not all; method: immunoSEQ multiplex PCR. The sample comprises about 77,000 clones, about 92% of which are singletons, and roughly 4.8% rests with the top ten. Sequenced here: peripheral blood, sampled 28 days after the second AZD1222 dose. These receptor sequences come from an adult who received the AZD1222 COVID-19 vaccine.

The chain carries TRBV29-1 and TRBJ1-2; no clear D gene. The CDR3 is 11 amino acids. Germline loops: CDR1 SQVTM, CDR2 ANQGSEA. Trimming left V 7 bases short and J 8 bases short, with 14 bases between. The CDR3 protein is CSASGSGGYTF. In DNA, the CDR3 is TGCAGCGCCTCGGGCTCTGGGGGCTACACCTTC.

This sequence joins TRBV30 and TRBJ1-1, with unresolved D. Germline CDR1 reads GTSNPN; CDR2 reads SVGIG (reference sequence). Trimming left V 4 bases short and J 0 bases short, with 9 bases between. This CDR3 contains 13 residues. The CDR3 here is CAWTGSLNTEAFF. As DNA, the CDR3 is TGTGCCTGGACCGGCAGCTTGAACACTGAAGCTTTCTTT.

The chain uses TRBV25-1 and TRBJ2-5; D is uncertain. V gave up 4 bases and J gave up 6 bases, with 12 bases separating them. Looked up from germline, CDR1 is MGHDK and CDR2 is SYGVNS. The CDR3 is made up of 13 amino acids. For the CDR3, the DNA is TGTGCCAGCAGTGGGCTAGTTCGGAAGACCCAGTACTTC. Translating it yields CASSGLVRKTQYF.

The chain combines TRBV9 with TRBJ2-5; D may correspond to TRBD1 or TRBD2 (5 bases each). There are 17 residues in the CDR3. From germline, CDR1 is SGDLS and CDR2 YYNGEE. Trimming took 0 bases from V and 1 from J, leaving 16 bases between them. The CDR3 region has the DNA TGTGCCAGCAGCGTAGGACCTGGGACGGAAATCCAAGAGACCCAGTACTTC. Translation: CASSVGPGTEIQETQYF.

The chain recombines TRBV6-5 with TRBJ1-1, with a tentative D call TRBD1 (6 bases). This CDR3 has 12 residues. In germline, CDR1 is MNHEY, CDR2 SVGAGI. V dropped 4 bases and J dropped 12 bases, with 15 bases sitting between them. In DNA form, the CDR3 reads TGTGCCAGCAGTTCAATCCAGGGGAGGACTTTCTTT. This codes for CASSSIQGRTFF.

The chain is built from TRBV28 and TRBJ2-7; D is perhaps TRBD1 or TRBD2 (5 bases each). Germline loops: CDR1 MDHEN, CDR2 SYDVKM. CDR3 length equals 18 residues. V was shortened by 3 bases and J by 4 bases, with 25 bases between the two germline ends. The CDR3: CASSFGAEGPYLVYEQYF. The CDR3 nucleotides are TGTGCCAGCAGTTTTGGGGCTGAGGGACCATACTTAGTTTACGAGCAGTACTTC.

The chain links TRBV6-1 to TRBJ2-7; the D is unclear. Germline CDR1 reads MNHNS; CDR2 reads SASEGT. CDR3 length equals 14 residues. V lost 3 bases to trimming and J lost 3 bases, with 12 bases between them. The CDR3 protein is CASSEGLTGYEQYF. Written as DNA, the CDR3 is TGTGCCAGCAGTGAGGGCTTAACTGGCTACGAGCAGTACTTC.

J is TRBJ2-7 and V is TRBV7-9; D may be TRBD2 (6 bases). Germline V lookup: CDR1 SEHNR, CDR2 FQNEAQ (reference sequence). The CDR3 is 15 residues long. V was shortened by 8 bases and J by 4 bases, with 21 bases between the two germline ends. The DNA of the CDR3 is TGTGCCAGCCTCACCCCAGGACTACTATCTTACGAGCAGTACTTC. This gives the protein CASLTPGLLSYEQYF.

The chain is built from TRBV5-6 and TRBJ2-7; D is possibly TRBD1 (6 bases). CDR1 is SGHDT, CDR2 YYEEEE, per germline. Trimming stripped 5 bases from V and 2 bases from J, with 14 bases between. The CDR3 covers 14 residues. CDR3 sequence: CASRGQQRAYEQYF. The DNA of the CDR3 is TGTGCCAGCAGGGGACAACAGAGGGCCTACGAGCAGTACTTC.

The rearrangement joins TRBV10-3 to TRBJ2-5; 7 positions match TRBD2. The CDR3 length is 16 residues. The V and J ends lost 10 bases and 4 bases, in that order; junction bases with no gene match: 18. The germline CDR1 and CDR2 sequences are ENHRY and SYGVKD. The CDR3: CATRPGGKGHGETQYF. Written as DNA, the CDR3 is TGTGCCACCCGCCCGGGGGGTAAGGGGCACGGAGAGACCCAGTACTTC.

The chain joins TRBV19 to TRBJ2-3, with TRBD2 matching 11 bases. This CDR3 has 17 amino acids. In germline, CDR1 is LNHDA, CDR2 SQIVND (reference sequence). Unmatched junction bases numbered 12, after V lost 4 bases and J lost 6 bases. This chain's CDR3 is CASSKTGTSGPMDTQYF. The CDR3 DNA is TGTGCCAGTAGTAAGACCGGGACTAGCGGACCCATGGATACGCAGTATTTT. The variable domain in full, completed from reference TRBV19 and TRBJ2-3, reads DGGITQSPKYLFRKEGQNVTLSCEQNLNHDAMYWYRQDPGQGLRLIYYSQIVNDFQKGDIAEGYSVSREKKESFPLTVTSAQKNPTAFYLCASSKTGTSGPMDTQYFGPGTRLTVL.